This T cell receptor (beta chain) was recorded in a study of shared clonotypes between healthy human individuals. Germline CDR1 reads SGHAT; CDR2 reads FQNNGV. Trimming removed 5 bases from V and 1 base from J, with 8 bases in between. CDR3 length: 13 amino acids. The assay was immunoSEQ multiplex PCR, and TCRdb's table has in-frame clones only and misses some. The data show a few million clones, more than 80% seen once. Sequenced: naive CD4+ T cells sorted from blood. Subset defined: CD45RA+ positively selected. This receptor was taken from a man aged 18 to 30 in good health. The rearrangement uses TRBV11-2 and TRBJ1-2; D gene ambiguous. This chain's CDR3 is CASSSQINYGYTF. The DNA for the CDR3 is TGTGCCAGCAGCAGCCAGATTAACTATGGCTACACCTTC.